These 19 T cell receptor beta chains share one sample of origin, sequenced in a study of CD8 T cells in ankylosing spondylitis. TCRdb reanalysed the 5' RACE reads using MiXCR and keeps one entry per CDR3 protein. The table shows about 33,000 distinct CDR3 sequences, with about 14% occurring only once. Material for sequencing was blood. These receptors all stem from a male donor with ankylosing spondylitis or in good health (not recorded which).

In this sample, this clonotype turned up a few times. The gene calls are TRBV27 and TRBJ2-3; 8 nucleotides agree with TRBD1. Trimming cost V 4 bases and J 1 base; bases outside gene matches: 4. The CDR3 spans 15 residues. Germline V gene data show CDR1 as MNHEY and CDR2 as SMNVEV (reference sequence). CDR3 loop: CASSWYRGGTDTQYF. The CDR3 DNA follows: TGTGCCAGCAGTTGGTACAGGGGGGGCACAGATACGCAGTATTTT.

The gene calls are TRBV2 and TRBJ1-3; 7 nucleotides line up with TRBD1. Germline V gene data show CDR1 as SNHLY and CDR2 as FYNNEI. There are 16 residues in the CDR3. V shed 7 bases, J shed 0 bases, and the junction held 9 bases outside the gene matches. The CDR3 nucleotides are TGTGCCAGCAAACAAAGCCCAGGGGGCTCTGGAAACACCATATATTTT. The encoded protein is CASKQSPGGSGNTIYF.

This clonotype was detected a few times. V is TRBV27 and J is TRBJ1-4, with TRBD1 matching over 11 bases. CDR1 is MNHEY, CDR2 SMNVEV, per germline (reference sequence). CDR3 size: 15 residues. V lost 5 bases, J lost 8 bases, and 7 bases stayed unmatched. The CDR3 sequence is CASSPWTGGTEKLFF. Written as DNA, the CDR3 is TGTGCCAGCAGTCCCTGGACAGGGGGCACAGAAAAACTGTTTTTT. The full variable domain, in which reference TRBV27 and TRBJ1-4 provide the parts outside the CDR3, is EAQVTQNPRYLITVTGKKLTVTCSQNMNHEYMSWYRQDPGLGLRQIYYSMNVEVTDKGDVPEGYKVSRKEKRNFPLILESPSPNQTSLYFCASSPWTGGTEKLFFGSGTQLSVL.

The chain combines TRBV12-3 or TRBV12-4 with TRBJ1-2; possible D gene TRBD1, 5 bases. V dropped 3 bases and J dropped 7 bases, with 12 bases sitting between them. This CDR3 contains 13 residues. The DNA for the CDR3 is TGTGCCAGCAGTTTCAACGCAGGGAGTGGCTACACCTTC. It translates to CASSFNAGSGYTF.

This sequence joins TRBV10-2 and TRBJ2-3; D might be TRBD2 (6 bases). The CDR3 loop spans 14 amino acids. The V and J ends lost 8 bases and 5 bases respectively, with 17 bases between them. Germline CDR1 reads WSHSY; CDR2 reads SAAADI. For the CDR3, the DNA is TGCGCCAGCTCGGTGACCCGCGGGATAGATACGCAGTATTTT. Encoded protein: CASSVTRGIDTQYF.

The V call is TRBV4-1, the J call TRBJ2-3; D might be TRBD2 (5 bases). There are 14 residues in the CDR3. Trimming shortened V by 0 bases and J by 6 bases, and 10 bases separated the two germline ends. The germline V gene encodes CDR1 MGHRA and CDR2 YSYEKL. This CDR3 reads CASSQEGRGDTQYF. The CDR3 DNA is TGCGCCAGCAGCCAAGAAGGTCGAGGGGATACGCAGTATTTT.

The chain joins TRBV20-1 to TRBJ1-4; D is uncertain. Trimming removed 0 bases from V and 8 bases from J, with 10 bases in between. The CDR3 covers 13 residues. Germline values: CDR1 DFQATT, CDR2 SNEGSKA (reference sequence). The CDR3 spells CSAREPSREKLFF. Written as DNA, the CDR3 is TGCAGTGCTAGAGAACCATCGCGCGAAAAACTGTTTTTT.

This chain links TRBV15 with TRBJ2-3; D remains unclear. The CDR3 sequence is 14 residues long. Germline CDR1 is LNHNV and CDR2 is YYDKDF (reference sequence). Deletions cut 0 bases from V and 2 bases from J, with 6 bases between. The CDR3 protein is CATSRELYTDTQYF. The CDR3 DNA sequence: TGTGCCACCAGCAGAGAACTGTACACAGATACGCAGTATTTT.

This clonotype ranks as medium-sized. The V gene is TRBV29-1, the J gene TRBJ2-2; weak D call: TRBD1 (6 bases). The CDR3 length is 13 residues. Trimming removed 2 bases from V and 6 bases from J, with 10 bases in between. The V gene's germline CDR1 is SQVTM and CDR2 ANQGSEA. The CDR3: CSVESRGAGELFF. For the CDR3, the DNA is TGCAGCGTTGAAAGCAGGGGCGCCGGGGAGCTGTTTTTT.

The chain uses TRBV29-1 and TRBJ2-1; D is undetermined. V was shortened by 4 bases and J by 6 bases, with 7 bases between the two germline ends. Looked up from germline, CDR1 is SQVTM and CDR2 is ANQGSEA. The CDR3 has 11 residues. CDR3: CSVGVFNEQFF. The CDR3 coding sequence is TGCAGCGTTGGAGTTTTCAATGAGCAGTTCTTC.

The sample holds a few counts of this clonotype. CDR3 sequence: CSAGTAGSGGELFF. CDR3 DNA: TGCAGCGCCGGGACCGCAGGGTCGGGCGGGGAGCTGTTTTTT. V is TRBV29-1 and J is TRBJ2-2; D tentatively fits TRBD1 or TRBD2 (5 bases each). V was trimmed by 7 bases and J by 7 bases, leaving 19 bases between them. The CDR3 is made up of 14 amino acids. Germline CDR1 is SQVTM and CDR2 is ANQGSEA.

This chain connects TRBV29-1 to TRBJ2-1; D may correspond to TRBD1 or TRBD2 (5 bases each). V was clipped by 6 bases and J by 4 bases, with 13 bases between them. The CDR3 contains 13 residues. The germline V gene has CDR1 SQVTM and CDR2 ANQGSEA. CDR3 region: CSVRDGSYNEQFF. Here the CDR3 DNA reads TGCAGCGTCCGGGACGGGTCGTACAATGAGCAGTTCTTC.

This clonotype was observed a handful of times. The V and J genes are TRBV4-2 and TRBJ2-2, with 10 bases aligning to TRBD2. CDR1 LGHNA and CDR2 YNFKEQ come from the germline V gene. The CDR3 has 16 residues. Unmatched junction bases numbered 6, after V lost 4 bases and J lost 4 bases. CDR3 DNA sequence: TGTGCCAGCAGCCGGGCGAGCGGGGGGGCCACCGGGGAGCTGTTTTTT. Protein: CASSRASGGATGELFF.

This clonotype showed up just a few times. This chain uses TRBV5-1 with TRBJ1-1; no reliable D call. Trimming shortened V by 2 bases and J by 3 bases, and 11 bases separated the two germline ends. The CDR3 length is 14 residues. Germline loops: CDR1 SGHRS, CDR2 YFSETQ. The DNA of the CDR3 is TGCGCCAGCAGCTTTCTGGGTGGGTACACTGAAGCTTTCTTT. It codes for CASSFLGGYTEAFF.

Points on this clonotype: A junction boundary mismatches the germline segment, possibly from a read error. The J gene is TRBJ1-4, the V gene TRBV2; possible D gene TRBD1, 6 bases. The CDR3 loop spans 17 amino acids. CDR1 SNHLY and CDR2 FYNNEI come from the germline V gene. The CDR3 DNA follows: TGTGTCAGCAGTGAAAGGGTCAGGACAGCAACTAATGAAAAACTGTTTTTT. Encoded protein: CVSSERVRTATNEKLFF.

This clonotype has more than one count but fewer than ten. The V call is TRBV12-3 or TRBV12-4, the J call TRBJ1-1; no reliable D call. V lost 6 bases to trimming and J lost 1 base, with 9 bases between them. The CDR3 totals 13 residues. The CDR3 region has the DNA TGTGCCAGCAGGCCGGGGAGGAACACTGAAGCTTTCTTT. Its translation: CASRPGRNTEAFF.

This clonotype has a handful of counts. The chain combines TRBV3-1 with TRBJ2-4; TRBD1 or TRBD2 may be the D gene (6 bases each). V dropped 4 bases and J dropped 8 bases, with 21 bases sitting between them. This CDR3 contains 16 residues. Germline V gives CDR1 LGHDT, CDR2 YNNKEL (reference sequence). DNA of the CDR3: TGTGCCAGCAGCCGTTATTTAGGGACTTCAGGGGACATTCAGTACTTC. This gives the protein CASSRYLGTSGDIQYF.

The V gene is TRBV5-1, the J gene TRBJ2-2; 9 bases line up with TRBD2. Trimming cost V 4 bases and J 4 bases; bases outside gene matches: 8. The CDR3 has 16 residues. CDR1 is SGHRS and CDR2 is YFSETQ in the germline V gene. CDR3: CASSPRGSGSTGELFF. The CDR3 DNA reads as TGCGCCAGCAGCCCCCGGGGTAGCGGGAGCACCGGGGAGCTGTTTTTT. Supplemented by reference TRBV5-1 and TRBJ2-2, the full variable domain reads KAGVTQTPRYLIKTRGQQVTLSCSPISGHRSVSWYQQTPGQGLQFLFEYFSETQRNKGNFPGRFSGRQFSNSRSEMNVSTLELGDSALYLCASSPRGSGSTGELFFGEGSRLTVL.

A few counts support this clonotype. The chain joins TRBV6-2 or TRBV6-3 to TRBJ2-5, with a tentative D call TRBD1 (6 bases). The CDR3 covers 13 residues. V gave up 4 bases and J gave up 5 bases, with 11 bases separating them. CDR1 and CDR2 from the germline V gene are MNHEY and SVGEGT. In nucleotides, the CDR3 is TGTGCCAGCAGTTTTTACAGGGCGGAGACCCAGTACTTC. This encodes CASSFYRAETQYF.